What follows is one T cell receptor (beta chain) and its context. Here immunoSEQ multiplex PCR was the method, and the copy in TCRdb shows in-frame clones only, minus some. The sample shows tens of thousands of clones, over 70% of them seen only once. The sample comes from a study of blood T cell repertoires in COVID-19. Trimming shortened V by 4 bases and J by 1 base, and 6 bases separated the two germline ends. CDR1 is SGHRS, CDR2 YFSETQ, per germline. This CDR3 has 13 residues. This receptor was taken from a human donor with active or convalescent COVID-19. The donor label of this sample is uncertain. Sequenced input: peripheral blood. This rearrangement joins TRBV5-1 to TRBJ1-3, with unresolved D. The CDR3 here is CASSVASGNTIYF. As DNA, the CDR3 is TGCGCCAGCAGCGTAGCTTCTGGAAACACCATATATTTT.